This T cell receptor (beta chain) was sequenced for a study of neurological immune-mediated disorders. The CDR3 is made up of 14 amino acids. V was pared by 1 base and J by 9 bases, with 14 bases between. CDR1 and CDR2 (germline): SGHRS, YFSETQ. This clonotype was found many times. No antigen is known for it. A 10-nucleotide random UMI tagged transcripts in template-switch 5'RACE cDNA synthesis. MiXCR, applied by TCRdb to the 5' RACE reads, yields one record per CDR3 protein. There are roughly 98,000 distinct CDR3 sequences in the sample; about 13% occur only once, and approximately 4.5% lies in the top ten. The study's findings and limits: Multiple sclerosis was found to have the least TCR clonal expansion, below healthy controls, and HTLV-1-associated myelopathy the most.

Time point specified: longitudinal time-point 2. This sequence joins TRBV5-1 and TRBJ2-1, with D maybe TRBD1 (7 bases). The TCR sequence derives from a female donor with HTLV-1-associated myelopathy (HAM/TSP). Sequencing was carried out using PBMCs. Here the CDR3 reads CASSLLEGAGEQFF. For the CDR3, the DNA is TGCGCCAGCAGCTTGTTGGAGGGGGCGGGTGAGCAGTTCTTC.